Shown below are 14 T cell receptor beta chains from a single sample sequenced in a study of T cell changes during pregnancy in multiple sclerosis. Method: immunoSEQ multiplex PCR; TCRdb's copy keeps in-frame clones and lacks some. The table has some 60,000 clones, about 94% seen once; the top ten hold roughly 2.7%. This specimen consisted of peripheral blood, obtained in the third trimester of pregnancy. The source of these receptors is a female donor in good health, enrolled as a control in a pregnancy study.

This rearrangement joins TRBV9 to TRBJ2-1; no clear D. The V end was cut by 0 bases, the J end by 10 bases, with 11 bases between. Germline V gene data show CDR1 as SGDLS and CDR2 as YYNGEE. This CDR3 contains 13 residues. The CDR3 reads CASSVAVAREQFF. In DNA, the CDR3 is TGTGCCAGCAGCGTAGCTGTAGCCAGAGAGCAGTTCTTC.

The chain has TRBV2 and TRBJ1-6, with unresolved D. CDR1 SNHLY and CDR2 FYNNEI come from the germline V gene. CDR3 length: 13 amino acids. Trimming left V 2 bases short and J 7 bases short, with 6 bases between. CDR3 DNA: TGTGCCAGCAGTGAAATAGAAAATTCACCCCTCCACTTT. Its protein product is CASSEIENSPLHF. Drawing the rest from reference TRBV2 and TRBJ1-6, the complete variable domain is EPEVTQTPSHQVTQMGQEVILRCVPISNHLYFYWYRQILGQKVEFLVSFYNNEISEKSEIFDDQFSVERPDGSNFTLKIRSTKLEDSAMYFCASSEIENSPLHFGNGTRLTVT.

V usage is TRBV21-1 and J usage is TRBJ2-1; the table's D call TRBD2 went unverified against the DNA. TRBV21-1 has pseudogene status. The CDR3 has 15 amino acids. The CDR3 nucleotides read TGTGCCAGCAGCAAATTCAGAAGCGAAGTGCGTGAGCAGTTCTTC. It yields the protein CASSKFRSEVREQFF.

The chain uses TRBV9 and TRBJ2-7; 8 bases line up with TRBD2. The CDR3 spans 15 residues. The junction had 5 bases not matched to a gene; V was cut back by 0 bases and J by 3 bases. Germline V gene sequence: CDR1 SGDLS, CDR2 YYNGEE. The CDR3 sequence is CASSVAAGEFYEQYF. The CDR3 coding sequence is TGTGCCAGCAGCGTAGCAGCGGGAGAATTCTACGAGCAGTACTTC.

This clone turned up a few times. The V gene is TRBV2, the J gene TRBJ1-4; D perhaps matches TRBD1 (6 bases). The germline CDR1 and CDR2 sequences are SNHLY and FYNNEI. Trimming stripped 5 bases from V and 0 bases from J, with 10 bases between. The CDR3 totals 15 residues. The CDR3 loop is CASSLRTATNEKLFF. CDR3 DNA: TGTGCCAGCAGTTTACGGACAGCAACTAATGAAAAACTGTTTTTT.

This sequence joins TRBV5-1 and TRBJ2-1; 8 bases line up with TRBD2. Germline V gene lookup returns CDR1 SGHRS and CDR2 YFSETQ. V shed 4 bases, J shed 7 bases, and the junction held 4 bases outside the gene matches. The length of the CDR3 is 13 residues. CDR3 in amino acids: CASSPGTSNEQFF. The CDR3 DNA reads TGCGCCAGCAGCCCCGGGACTAGTAATGAGCAGTTCTTC.

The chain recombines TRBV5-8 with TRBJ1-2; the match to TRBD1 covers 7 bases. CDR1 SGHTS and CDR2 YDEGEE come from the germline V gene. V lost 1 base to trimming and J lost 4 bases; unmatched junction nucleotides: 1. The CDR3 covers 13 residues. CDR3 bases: TGTGCCAGCAGCTTGCGACAGGGCTATGGCTACACCTTC. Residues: CASSLRQGYGYTF.

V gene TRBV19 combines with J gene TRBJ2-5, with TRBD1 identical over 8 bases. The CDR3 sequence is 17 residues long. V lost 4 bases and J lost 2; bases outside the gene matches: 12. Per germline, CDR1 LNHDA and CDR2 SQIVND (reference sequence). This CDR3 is CASSTGGPALLQETQYF. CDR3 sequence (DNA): TGTGCCAGTAGTACAGGGGGCCCGGCTCTCCTACAAGAGACCCAGTACTTC.

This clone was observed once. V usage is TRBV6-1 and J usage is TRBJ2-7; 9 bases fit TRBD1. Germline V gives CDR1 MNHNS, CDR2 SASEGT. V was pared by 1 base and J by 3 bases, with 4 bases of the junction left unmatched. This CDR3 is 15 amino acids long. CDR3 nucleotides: TGTGCCAGCAGTGAAGTCGTGACAGGGGGCTACGAGCAGTACTTC. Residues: CASSEVVTGGYEQYF.

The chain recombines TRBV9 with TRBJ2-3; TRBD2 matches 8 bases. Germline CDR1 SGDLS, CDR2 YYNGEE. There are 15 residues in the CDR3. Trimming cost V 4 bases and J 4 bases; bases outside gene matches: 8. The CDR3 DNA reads TGTGCCAGCAGCCCGAGCGGGAGAGGGGCAGATACGCAGTATTTT. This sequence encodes CASSPSGRGADTQYF.

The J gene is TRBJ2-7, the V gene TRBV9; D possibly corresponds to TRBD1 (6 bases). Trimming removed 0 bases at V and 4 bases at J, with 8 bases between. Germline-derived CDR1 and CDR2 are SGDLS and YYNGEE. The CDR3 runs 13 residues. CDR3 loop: CASSVGTEYEQYF. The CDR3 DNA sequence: TGTGCCAGCAGCGTAGGGACAGAATACGAGCAGTACTTC.

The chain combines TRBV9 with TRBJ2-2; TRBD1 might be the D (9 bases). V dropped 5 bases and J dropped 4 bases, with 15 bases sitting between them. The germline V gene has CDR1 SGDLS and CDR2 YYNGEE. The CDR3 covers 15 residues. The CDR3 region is CASRAGGQGTGELFF. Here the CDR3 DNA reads TGTGCCAGCAGGGCGGGGGGACAGGGCACCGGGGAGCTGTTTTTT.

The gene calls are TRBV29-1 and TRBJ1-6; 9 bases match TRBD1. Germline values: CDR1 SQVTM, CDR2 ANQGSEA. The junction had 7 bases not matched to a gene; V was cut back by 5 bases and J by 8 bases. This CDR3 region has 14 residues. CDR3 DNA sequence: TGCAGCGTTTCCGCGGGACAGGGCGATTCACCCCTCCACTTT. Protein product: CSVSAGQGDSPLHF.

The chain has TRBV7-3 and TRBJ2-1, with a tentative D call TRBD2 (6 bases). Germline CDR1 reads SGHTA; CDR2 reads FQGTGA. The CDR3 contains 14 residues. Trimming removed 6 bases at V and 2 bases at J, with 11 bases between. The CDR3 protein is CASRAGIAYNEQFF. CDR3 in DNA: TGTGCCAGCAGGGCGGGAATCGCCTACAATGAGCAGTTCTTC.